This TCR beta chain was documented in a study of Ad26.COV2.S vaccination and SARS-CoV-2 variants. In the study overall: Participants got Ad26.COV2.S intramuscularly, once or twice 56 days apart. Study results and limitations: Measurement of non-spike TCR breadth gave similar results in vaccine and placebo recipients.

About this clone itself: Its specificity is not known.

TCRdb keeps only in-frame clones here, not all; method: immunoSEQ multiplex PCR. There are about 410,000 clones in the sample; 89% occur only once, and around 1.9% lies in the top ten. Treatment here: roughly 19 received Ad26.COV2.S at low or high dose, single or two shots; roughly five received placebo; per-sample allocation not given. The samples were gathered on day 63 after the first injection of vaccine or placebo. The individual, an adult aged 18-55 years, was a donor in Boston. This material consisted of peripheral blood, taken in a trial of Ad26.COV2.S vaccine versus placebo. The receptor was derived from a person aged 18-65 years who received the Ad26.COV2.S COVID-19 vaccine or a placebo.

CDR3 protein: CASILPTSCNEQFF. In DNA form, the CDR3 reads TGTGCCAGCATACTCCCCACTAGTTGCAATGAGCAGTTCTTC. The V call is TRBV21-1, the J call TRBJ2-1; TRBD2 is the table's D call, not checked against the DNA. TRBV21-1 is flagged as a pseudogene. The CDR3 consists of 14 residues.